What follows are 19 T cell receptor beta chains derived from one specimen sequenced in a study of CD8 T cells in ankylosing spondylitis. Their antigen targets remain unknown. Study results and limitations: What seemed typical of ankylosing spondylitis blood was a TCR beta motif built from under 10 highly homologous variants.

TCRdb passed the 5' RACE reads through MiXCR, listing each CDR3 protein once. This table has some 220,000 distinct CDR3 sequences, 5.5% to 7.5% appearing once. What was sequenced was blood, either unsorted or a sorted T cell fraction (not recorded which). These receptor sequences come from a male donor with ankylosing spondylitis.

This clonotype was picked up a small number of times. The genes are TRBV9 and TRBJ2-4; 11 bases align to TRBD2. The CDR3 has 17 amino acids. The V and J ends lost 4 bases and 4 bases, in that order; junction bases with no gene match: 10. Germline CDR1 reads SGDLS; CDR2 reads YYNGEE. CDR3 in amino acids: CASSPPWLAGGKNIQYF. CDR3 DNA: TGTGCCAGCAGCCCACCTTGGCTAGCGGGAGGAAAAAACATTCAGTACTTC.

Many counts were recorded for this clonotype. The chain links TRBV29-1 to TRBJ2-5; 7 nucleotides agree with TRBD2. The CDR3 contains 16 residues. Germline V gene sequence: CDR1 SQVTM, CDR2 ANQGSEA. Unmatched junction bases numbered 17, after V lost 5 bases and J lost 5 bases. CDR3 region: CSVLGGEGLLRETQYF. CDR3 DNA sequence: TGCAGCGTTCTAGGAGGGGAGGGTCTGCTTAGGGAGACCCAGTACTTC.

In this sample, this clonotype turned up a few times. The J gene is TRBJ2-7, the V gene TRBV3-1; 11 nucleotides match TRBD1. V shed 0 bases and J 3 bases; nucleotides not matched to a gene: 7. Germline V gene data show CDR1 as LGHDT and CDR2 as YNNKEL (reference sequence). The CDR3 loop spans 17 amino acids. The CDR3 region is CASSQDPTGTGGYEQYF. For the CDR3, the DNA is TGTGCCAGCAGCCAAGATCCTACCGGGACAGGGGGCTACGAGCAGTACTTC.

The CDR3 DNA reads TGCAGCGTTGAACCAGGGGACAGGAGCTCCTACGAGCAGTACTTC. Translated: CSVEPGDRSSYEQYF. The chain joins TRBV29-1 to TRBJ2-7; 8 bases agree with TRBD1. This CDR3 spans 15 amino acids. The ends lost 2 bases at V and 0 bases at J; junction bases unmatched: 6. Germline values: CDR1 SQVTM, CDR2 ANQGSEA.

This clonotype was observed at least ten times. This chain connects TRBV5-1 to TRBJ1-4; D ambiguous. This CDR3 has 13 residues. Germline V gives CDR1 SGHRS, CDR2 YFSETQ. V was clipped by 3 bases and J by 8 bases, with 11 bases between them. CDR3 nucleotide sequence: TGCGCCAGCAGCTCCGGAAGGACCGAAAAACTGTTTTTT. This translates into CASSSGRTEKLFF.

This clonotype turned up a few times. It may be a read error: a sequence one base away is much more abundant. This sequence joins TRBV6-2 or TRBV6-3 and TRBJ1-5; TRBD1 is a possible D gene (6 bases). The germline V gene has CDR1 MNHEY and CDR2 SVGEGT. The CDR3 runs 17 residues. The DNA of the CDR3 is TGTGACAGCAGTTACCCACCCAAGGACAGCTTCAATCAGCCCCAGCATTTT. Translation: CDSSYPPKDSFNQPQHF.

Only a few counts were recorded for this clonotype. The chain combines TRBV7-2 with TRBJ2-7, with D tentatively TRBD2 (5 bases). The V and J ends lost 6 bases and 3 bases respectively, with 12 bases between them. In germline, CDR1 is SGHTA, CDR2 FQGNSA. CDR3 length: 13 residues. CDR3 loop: CASSSRANYEQYF. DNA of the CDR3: TGTGCCAGCAGTTCGAGGGCCAACTACGAGCAGTACTTC.

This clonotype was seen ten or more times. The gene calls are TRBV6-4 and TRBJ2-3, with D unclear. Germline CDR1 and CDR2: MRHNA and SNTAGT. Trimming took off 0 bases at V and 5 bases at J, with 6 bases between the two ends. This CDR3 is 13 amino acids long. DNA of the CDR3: TGTGCCAGCAGTGACTCGACACAAGATACGCAGTATTTT. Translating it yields CASSDSTQDTQYF.

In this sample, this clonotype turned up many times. CDR3 coding DNA: TGCGCCAGCAGCTTAAGTCCGCAGGCGGGACAGGGGAACTATGGCTACACCTTC. This gives the protein CASSLSPQAGQGNYGYTF. This chain uses TRBV5-1 with TRBJ1-2, with 10 bases aligning to TRBD1. The CDR3 sequence is 18 residues long. The junction had 12 bases not matched to a gene; V was cut back by 2 bases and J by 2 bases. Germline lookup yields CDR1 SGHRS and CDR2 YFSETQ.

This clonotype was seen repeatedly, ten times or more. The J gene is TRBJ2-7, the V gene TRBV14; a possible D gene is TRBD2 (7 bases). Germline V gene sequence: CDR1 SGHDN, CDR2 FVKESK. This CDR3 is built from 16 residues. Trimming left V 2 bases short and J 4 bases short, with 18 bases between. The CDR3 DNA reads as TGTGCCAGCAGCCAAAGTCCGGGGGGCCAGGGTTACGAGCAGTACTTC. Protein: CASSQSPGGQGYEQYF.

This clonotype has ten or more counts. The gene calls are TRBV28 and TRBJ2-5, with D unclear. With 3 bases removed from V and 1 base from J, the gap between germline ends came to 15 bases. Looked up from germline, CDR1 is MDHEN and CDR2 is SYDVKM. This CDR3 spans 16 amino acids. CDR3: CASSFLASSSQETQYF. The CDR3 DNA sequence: TGTGCCAGCAGTTTCCTGGCCTCATCCTCCCAAGAGACCCAGTACTTC.

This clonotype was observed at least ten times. The CDR3 is CASSFPRGSPYGYTF. CDR3 DNA: TGTGCCAGCAGTTTCCCTCGTGGCAGTCCCTATGGCTACACCTTC. This chain uses TRBV12-3 or TRBV12-4 with TRBJ1-2; D is unresolved. The ends were cut back, 3 bases at V and 4 bases at J, with 15 bases in the middle. The CDR3 has 15 amino acids.

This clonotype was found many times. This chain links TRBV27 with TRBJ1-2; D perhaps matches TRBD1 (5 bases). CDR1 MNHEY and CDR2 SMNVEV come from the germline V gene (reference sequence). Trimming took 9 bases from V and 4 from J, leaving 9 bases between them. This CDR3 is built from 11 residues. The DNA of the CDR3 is TGTGCCAGTGGGACGGCCTATGGCTACACCTTC. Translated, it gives CASGTAYGYTF.

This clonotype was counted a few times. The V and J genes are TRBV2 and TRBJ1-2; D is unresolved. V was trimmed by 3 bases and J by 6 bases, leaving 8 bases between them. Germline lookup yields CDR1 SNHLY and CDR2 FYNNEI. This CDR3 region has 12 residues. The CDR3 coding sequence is TGTGCCAGCAGTGAGAGGGCGGATGGCTACACCTTC. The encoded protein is CASSERADGYTF.

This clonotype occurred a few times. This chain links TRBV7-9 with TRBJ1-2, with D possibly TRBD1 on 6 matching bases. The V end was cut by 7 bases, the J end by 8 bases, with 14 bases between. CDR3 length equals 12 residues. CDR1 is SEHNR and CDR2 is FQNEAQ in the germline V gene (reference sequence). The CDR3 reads CASTGDGGGYTF. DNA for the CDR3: TGTGCCAGCACCGGTGACGGGGGCGGCTACACCTTC. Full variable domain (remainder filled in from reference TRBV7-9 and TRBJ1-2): DTGVSQNPRHKITKRGQNVTFRCDPISEHNRLYWYRQTLGQGPEFLTYFQNEAQLEKSRLLSDRFSAERPKGSFSTLEIQRTEQGDSAMYLCASTGDGGGYTFGSGTRLTVV.

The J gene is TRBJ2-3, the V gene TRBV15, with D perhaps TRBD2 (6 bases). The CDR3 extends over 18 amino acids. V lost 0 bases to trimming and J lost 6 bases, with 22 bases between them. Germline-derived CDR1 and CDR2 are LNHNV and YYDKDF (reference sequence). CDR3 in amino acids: CATSREPGLQRVGDTQYF. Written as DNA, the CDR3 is TGTGCCACCAGCAGAGAACCGGGACTCCAAAGAGTCGGCGATACGCAGTATTTT.

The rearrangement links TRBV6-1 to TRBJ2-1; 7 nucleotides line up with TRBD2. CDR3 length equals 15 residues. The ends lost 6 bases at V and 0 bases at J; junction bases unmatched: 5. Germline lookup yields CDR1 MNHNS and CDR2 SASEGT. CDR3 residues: CASSRDYSSYNEQFF. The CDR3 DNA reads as TGTGCCAGCAGCAGGGACTACTCCTCCTACAATGAGCAGTTCTTC.

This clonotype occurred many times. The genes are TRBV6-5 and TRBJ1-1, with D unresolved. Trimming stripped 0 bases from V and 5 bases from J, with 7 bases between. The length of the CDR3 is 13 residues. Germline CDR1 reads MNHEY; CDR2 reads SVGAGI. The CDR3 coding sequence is TGTGCCAGCAGTTACTCTAGTCGGACTGAAGCTTTCTTT. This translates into CASSYSSRTEAFF.

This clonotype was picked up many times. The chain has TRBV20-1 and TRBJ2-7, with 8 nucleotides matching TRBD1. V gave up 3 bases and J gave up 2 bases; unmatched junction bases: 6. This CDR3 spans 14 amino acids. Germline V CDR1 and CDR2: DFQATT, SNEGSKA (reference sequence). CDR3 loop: CSASVGTGPYEQYF. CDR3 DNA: TGCAGTGCTAGTGTCGGGACAGGTCCCTACGAGCAGTACTTC.